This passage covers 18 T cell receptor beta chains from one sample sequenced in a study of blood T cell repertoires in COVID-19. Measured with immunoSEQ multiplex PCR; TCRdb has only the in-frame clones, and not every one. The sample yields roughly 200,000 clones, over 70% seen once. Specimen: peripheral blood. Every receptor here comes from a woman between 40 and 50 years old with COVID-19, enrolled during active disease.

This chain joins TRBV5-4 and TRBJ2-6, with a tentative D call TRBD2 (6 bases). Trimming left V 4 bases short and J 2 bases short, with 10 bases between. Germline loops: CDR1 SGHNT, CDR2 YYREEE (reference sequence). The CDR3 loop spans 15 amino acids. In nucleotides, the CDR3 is TGTGCCAGCAGCGGAGGGGACGCTGGGGCCAACGTCCTGACTTTC. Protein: CASSGGDAGANVLTF.

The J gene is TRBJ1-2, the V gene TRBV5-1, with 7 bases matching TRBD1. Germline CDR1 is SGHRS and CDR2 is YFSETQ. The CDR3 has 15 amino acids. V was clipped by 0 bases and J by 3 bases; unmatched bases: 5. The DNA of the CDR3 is TGCGCCAGCAGCTTGGGACAGGGTGTTGACTATGGCTACACCTTC. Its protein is CASSLGQGVDYGYTF.

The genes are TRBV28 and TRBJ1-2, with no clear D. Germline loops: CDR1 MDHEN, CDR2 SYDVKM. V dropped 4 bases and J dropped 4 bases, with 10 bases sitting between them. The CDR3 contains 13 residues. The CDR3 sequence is CASSSKRAYGYTF. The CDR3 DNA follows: TGTGCCAGCAGTTCAAAGAGGGCCTATGGCTACACCTTC.

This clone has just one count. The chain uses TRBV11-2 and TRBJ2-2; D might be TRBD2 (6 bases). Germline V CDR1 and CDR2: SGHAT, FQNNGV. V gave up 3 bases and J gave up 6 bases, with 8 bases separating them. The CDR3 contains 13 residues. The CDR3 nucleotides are TGTGCCAGCAGCTTGGGGGAGGCCGGGGAGCTGTTTTTT. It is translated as CASSLGEAGELFF. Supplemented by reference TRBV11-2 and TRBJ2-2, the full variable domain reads EAGVAQSPRYKIIEKRQSVAFWCNPISGHATLYWYQQILGQGPKLLIQFQNNGVVDDSQLPKDRFSAERLKGVDSTLKIQPAKLEDSAVYLCASSLGEAGELFFGEGSRLTVL.

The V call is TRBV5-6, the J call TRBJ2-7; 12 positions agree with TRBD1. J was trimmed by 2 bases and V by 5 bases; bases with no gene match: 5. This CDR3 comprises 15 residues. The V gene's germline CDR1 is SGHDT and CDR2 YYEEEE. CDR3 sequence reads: CASSSGTGGPYEQYF. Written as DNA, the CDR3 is TGTGCCAGCAGTTCCGGGACAGGGGGCCCCTACGAGCAGTACTTC.

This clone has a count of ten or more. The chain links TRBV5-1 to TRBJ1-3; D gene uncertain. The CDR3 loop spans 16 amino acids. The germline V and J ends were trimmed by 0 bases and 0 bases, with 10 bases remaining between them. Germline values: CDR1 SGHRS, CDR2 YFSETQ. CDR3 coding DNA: TGCGCCAGCAGCTTGGCTGACTTATACTCTGGAAACACCATATATTTT. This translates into CASSLADLYSGNTIYF.

DNA for the CDR3: TGTGCCAGCAGTCCCGACAGGGCTGGTACTGAAGCTTTCTTT. It codes for CASSPDRAGTEAFF. The J gene is TRBJ1-1, the V gene TRBV28; the match to TRBD1 covers 7 bases. There are 14 residues in the CDR3. The germline gives CDR1 MDHEN, CDR2 SYDVKM. Trimming removed 5 bases from V and 5 bases from J; junction bases left unmatched: 8.

The CDR3 coding sequence is TGCAGTGCTAGTCAATCTAGCGGGAGGATATCACACAATGAGCAGTTCTTC. This codes for CSASQSSGRISHNEQFF. The J gene is TRBJ2-1, the V gene TRBV20-1, with TRBD2 matching 11 bases. The length of the CDR3 is 17 residues. The junction had 12 bases not matched to a gene; V was cut back by 3 bases and J by 5 bases. Germline V gene lookup returns CDR1 DFQATT and CDR2 SNEGSKA (reference sequence).

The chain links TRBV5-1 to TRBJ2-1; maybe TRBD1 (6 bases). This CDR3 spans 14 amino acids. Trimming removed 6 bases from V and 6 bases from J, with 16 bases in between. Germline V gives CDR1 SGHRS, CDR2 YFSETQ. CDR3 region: CASTQRGRANEQFF. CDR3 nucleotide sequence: TGCGCCAGCACCCAGAGGGGGAGAGCCAATGAGCAGTTCTTC.

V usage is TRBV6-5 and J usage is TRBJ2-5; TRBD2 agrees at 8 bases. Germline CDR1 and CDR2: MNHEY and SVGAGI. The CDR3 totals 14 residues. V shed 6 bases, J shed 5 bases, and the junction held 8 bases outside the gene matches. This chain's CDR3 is CASSTSGRSETQYF. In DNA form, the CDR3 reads TGTGCCAGCAGCACAAGCGGGAGAAGCGAGACCCAGTACTTC.

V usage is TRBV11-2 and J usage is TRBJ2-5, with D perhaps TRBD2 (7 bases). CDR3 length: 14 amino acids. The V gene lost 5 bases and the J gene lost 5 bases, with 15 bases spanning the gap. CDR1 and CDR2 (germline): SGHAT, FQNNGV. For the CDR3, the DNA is TGTGCCAGCAGCCCACAGGGAGGGAAGGAGACCCAGTACTTC. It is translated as CASSPQGGKETQYF.

This CDR3 is CASSQGRGLRTGELFF. The CDR3 DNA is TGCGCCAGCAGCCAGGGGAGGGGGTTGCGCACCGGGGAGCTGTTTTTT. The chain recombines TRBV4-1 with TRBJ2-2, with D tentatively TRBD2 (7 bases). Germline lookup yields CDR1 MGHRA and CDR2 YSYEKL. V was pared by 3 bases and J by 4 bases, with 15 bases between. The length of the CDR3 is 16 residues.

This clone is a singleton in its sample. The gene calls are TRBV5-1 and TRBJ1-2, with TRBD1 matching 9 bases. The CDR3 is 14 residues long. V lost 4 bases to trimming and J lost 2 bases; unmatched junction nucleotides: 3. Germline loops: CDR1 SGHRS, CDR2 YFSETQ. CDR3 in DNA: TGCGCCAGCAGCAGGGACAGGGAGAACTATGGCTACACCTTC. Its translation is CASSRDRENYGYTF.

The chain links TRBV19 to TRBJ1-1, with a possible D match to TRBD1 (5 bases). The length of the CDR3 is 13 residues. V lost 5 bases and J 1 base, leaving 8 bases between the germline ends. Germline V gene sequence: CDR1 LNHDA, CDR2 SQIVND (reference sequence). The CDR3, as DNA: TGTGCCAGTAGTGAGCAGGGGAACACTGAAGCTTTCTTT. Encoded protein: CASSEQGNTEAFF.

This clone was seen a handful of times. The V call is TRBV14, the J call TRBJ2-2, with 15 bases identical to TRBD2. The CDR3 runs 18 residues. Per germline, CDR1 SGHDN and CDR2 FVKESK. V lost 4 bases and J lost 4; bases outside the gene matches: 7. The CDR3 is CASSPGLAGGFGTGELFF. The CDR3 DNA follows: TGTGCCAGCAGCCCCGGACTAGCGGGAGGGTTCGGCACCGGGGAGCTGTTTTTT.

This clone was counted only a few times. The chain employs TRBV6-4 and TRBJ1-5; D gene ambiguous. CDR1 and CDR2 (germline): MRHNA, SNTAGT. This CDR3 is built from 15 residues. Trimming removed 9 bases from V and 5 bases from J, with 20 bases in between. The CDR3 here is CARTDFDSADQPQHF. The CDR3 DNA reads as TGTGCCAGGACCGACTTTGACTCCGCCGATCAGCCCCAGCATTTT.

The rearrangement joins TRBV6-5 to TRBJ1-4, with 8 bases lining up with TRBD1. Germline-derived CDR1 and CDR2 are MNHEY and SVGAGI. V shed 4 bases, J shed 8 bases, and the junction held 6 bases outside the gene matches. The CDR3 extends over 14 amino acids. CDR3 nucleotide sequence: TGTGCCAGCAGTTGGGGGACAGGAGGGGAAAAACTGTTTTTT. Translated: CASSWGTGGEKLFF.

Written as DNA, the CDR3 is TGTGCCAGCAGCTTAGTTCTGGACAGGCCACTAGCCAAAAACATTCAGTACTTC. Its protein product is CASSLVLDRPLAKNIQYF. This chain joins TRBV11-3 and TRBJ2-4; 7 nucleotides line up with TRBD1. The J segment lost 0 bases and the V segment lost 1 base, leaving 9 bases of the junction unmatched. The V gene's germline CDR1 is SGHNT and CDR2 YENEEA. The CDR3 is 18 residues long.